These 26 T cell receptor beta chains share one sample of origin, sequenced in a study of shared clonotypes between healthy human individuals. Produced via immunoSEQ multiplex PCR; TCRdb's table is partial and in-frame only. The sample shows some 2.1 million clones, roughly 94% of them seen only once. Input material: naive CD4+ T cells sorted from blood. Noted subset: CD45RA+ positively selected. These receptors came from a man aged 18 to 35 in good health.

The chain joins TRBV7-6 to TRBJ2-1; no clear D. Per germline, CDR1 SGHVS and CDR2 FNYEAQ. The length of the CDR3 is 13 residues. V was cut by 5 bases and J by 9 bases, with 14 bases left in between. CDR3 coding DNA: TGTGCCAGCAGCCCCCCTTTATGGAGTGAGCAGTTCTTC. Amino acids: CASSPPLWSEQFF.

This chain connects TRBV5-1 to TRBJ1-5, with a weak D call TRBD1 (6 bases). The V gene's germline CDR1 is SGHRS and CDR2 YFSETQ. CDR3 size: 16 residues. V was cut by 4 bases and J by 4 bases, with 18 bases left in between. The CDR3 bases are TGCGCCAGCAGCCCTGGAGGGGGGGCGCAGAATCAGCCCCAGCATTTT. Translating it yields CASSPGGGAQNQPQHF.

The genes are TRBV28 and TRBJ1-5; the D gene is possibly TRBD1 (5 bases). Trimming took off 3 bases at V and 1 base at J, with 16 bases between the two ends. The CDR3 covers 17 residues. Looked up from germline, CDR1 is MDHEN and CDR2 is SYDVKM. The chain's CDR3 is CASSFLGIQGSNQPQHF. CDR3 nucleotides: TGTGCCAGCAGTTTTTTAGGTATCCAGGGAAGCAATCAGCCCCAGCATTTT.

J is TRBJ1-1 and V is TRBV28; 7 bases match TRBD1. The CDR3 has 15 residues. The germline CDR1 and CDR2 sequences are MDHEN and SYDVKM. J lost 3 bases, V lost 6 bases, and 10 bases had no gene match. The CDR3 loop is CASRSTGLGDTEAFF. CDR3 coding DNA: TGTGCCAGCAGATCGACAGGGCTGGGGGACACTGAAGCTTTCTTT. Full variable domain (missing parts from reference TRBV28 and TRBJ1-1): DVKVTQSSRYLVKRTGEKVFLECVQDMDHENMFWYRQDPGLGLRLIYFSYDVKMKEKGDIPEGYSVSREKKERFSLILESASTNQTSMYLCASRSTGLGDTEAFFGQGTRLTVV.

The chain has TRBV6-5 and TRBJ2-1, with D tentatively TRBD1 (7 bases). Germline loops: CDR1 MNHEY, CDR2 SVGAGI. The CDR3 consists of 16 residues. V dropped 2 bases and J dropped 6 bases, with 17 bases sitting between them. The CDR3 is CASSYLGGGASNEQFF. For the CDR3, the DNA is TGTGCCAGCAGTTACCTTGGAGGGGGCGCAAGCAATGAGCAGTTCTTC.

This chain links TRBV5-6 with TRBJ2-2; D is undetermined. CDR3 size: 14 residues. Between the trimmed V and J ends, which lost 1 base and 5 bases, there was a span of 9 bases. Germline assignment: CDR1 SGHDT and CDR2 YYEEEE. CDR3 bases: TGTGCCAGCAGCTTGAAAGTCAGGACCGGGGAGCTGTTTTTT. Its protein is CASSLKVRTGELFF.

This clone showed up just once. J is TRBJ2-5 and V is TRBV11-3; D is ambiguous. Germline CDR1 is SGHNT and CDR2 is YENEEA. The length of the CDR3 is 13 residues. V was shortened by 4 bases and J by 0 bases, with 6 bases between the two germline ends. The DNA for the CDR3 is TGTGCCAGCAGCTCCTGGGACCAAGAGACCCAGTACTTC. This sequence encodes CASSSWDQETQYF.

CDR3: CASSLAVGMGIPGELFF. The CDR3 DNA reads TGCGCCAGCAGCTTGGCCGTAGGGATGGGGATCCCCGGGGAGCTGTTTTTT. The chain couples TRBV5-1 to TRBJ2-2, with D unresolved. The CDR3 runs to 17 residues. The V end was cut by 0 bases, the J end by 6 bases, with 18 bases between. Germline V CDR1 and CDR2: SGHRS, YFSETQ.

The V gene is TRBV5-1, the J gene TRBJ2-7; 7 bases are shared with TRBD2. With 7 bases clipped from V and 5 bases from J, the junction kept 9 bases outside the gene matches. The CDR3 contains 13 residues. CDR1 SGHRS and CDR2 YFSETQ come from the germline V gene. In nucleotides, the CDR3 is TGCGCCAGCGCCCCATCAGCGGGAAACGAGCAGTACTTC. Encoded protein: CASAPSAGNEQYF.

This chain links TRBV21-1 with TRBJ2-2; the table assigns TRBD2, which was not confirmed against the DNA. TRBV21-1 corresponds to a pseudogene. This CDR3 contains 16 residues. The CDR3 loop reads CASSKLRTRSTGELFF. Written as DNA, the CDR3 is TGTGCCAGCAGCAAACTCAGGACTAGAAGCACCGGGGAGCTGTTTTTT.

The chain carries TRBV28 and TRBJ1-2; D not resolved. The CDR3 is made up of 16 amino acids. Germline-derived CDR1 and CDR2 are MDHEN and SYDVKM. V lost 2 bases, J lost 7 bases, and 20 bases lay in between. The chain's CDR3 is CASSLTGSKTISGYTF. The CDR3 region has the DNA TGTGCCAGCAGTTTAACGGGGAGCAAGACTATCTCTGGCTACACCTTC.

Notes on this clone: This may arise from a read error, as a much more abundant clone is one base away. The genes are TRBV27 and TRBJ2-7, with 12 bases aligning to TRBD1. Germline CDR1 reads MNHEY; CDR2 reads SMNVEV (reference sequence). There are 13 residues in the CDR3. With V trimmed by 6 bases and J by 6 bases, 3 bases remained unmatched. The CDR3 bases are TGTGCCAGCAGGGGACAGGGGGCTGGCGAGCAGTACTTC. This codes for CASRGQGAGEQYF.

The CDR3 loop reads CASSLGSTGGTYEQYF. In nucleotides, the CDR3 is TGTGCCAGCAGCTTAGGTTCAACGGGGGGAACCTACGAGCAGTACTTC. The V gene is TRBV7-2, the J gene TRBJ2-7; 7 bases match TRBD2. The CDR3 is 16 amino acids. V dropped 1 base and J dropped 2; count of bases not matched to a gene: 8. Germline CDR1 reads SGHTA; CDR2 reads FQGNSA.

The chain uses TRBV6-5 and TRBJ2-1; 9 bases line up with TRBD1. V lost 7 bases to trimming and J lost 6 bases; unmatched junction nucleotides: 7. In germline, CDR1 is MNHEY, CDR2 SVGAGI. The CDR3 consists of 14 residues. The CDR3 sequence: CASISGTGTNEQFF. Here the CDR3 DNA reads TGTGCCAGCATCTCCGGGACAGGGACCAATGAGCAGTTCTTC.

This clone was observed once. The rearrangement uses TRBV10-1 and TRBJ1-6; TRBD1 aligns across 10 bases. The CDR3 sequence is 15 residues long. V shed 8 bases, J shed 6 bases, and the junction held 7 bases outside the gene matches. Germline values: CDR1 WNHNN, CDR2 SYGVQD (reference sequence). DNA of the CDR3: TGCGCCAGCGGGGACAGGGGCGACCTTAATTCACCCCTCCACTTT. This sequence encodes CASGDRGDLNSPLHF.

The V call is TRBV30, the J call TRBJ2-2, with 9 bases fitting TRBD2. The germline V gene has CDR1 GTSNPN and CDR2 SVGIG (reference sequence). The CDR3 has 16 residues. The trim removed 4 bases at V and 5 bases at J, leaving 11 bases unmatched. As DNA, the CDR3 is TGTGCCTGGACCCCCCCGTTCAGCGGGAGGACCGGGGAGCTGTTTTTT. Protein sequence: CAWTPPFSGRTGELFF.

The V and J genes are TRBV2 and TRBJ2-1; D is undetermined. Trimming cost V 4 bases and J 10 bases, with 8 bases left between them. Germline assignment: CDR1 SNHLY and CDR2 FYNNEI. There are 11 residues in the CDR3. The CDR3 bases are TGTGCCAGCAGTGGGTATCGCGAGCAGTTCTTC. Encoded protein: CASSGYREQFF.

The rearrangement joins TRBV20-1 to TRBJ1-1; the D is unclear. The V gene lost 7 bases and the J gene lost 11 bases, with 17 bases spanning the gap. Germline values: CDR1 DFQATT, CDR2 SNEGSKA (reference sequence). This CDR3 spans 11 amino acids. DNA for the CDR3: TGCAGTGGAGTGTATGGGTCTCGCGCTTTCTTT. Residues: CSGVYGSRAFF.

The CDR3: CASSEGTSGNTIYF. DNA of the CDR3: TGCGCCAGCAGCGAAGGGACATCTGGAAACACCATATATTTT. The V gene is TRBV5-1, the J gene TRBJ1-3, with a possible D match to TRBD1 (6 bases). The V and J ends lost 4 bases and 1 base respectively, with 9 bases between them. This CDR3 contains 14 residues. Looked up from germline, CDR1 is SGHRS and CDR2 is YFSETQ.

V gene TRBV5-5 combines with J gene TRBJ2-3; D remains unclear. The CDR3 runs to 12 residues. In germline, CDR1 is SGHKS, CDR2 YYEKEE (reference sequence). The germline V and J ends were trimmed by 3 bases and 8 bases, with 10 bases remaining between them. This CDR3 is CASSSDKSTQYF. The DNA of the CDR3 is TGTGCCAGCAGCTCCGACAAGAGTACGCAGTATTTT.

This chain links TRBV5-6 with TRBJ1-4, with 7 bases matching TRBD1. There are 14 residues in the CDR3. The V segment lost 6 bases and the J segment 8 bases; nucleotides outside the gene matches: 10. Germline CDR1 is SGHDT and CDR2 is YYEEEE. DNA for the CDR3: TGTGCCAGCACTTACCTAGACAGGGACGAAAAACTGTTTTTT. This codes for CASTYLDRDEKLFF.

As for this clone: Other DNA sequences in this sample translate to the same CDR3. The chain combines TRBV30 with TRBJ2-3; no clear D gene. Germline V CDR1 and CDR2: GTSNPN, SVGIG (reference sequence). This CDR3 comprises 12 residues. V gave up 0 bases and J gave up 4 bases, with 5 bases separating them. The CDR3 DNA sequence: TGTGCCTGGAGTGTCTACCCAGATACGCAGTATTTT. Encoded protein: CAWSVYPDTQYF.

In the case of this clone: This CDR3 is also generated by other DNA sequences in the sample. The J gene is TRBJ2-1, the V gene TRBV6-5; D is unclear. This CDR3 spans 13 amino acids. Germline loops: CDR1 MNHEY, CDR2 SVGAGI. V lost 0 bases to trimming and J lost 4 bases, with 4 bases between them. CDR3 nucleotide sequence: TGTGCCAGCAGTTACTCCGGATACAATGAGCAGTTCTTC. Translation: CASSYSGYNEQFF.

V and J are TRBV2 and TRBJ1-1; D gene ambiguous. The CDR3 runs 13 residues. The germline CDR1 and CDR2 sequences are SNHLY and FYNNEI. Trimming took off 10 bases at V and 0 bases at J, with 12 bases between the two ends. The CDR3 here is CAIASEMNTEAFF. The CDR3, as DNA: TGTGCCATTGCCTCAGAGATGAACACTGAAGCTTTCTTT. The entire variable domain, with the rest obtained from reference TRBV2 and TRBJ1-1, is as follows: EPEVTQTPSHQVTQMGQEVILRCVPISNHLYFYWYRQILGQKVEFLVSFYNNEISEKSEIFDDQFSVERPDGSNFTLKIRSTKLEDSAMYFCAIASEMNTEAFFGQGTRLTVV.

As for this clone: A junction boundary mismatches the germline segment, possibly from a read error. The chain combines TRBV7-7 with TRBJ2-1; a possible D gene is TRBD2 (5 bases). Germline CDR1 and CDR2: SSHAT and FNYEAQ (reference sequence). The CDR3 totals 13 residues. In nucleotides, the CDR3 is TGTGCTAGCAGCTTAGGACTGAACCGGGAGCAGTTCTTC. As protein: CASSLGLNREQFF.

Only one count was recorded for this clone. The rearrangement uses TRBV5-4 and TRBJ2-7; the match to TRBD1 covers 8 bases. The CDR3 is 15 amino acids. Per the germline V gene, CDR1 is SGHNT and CDR2 is YYREEE (reference sequence). With V trimmed by 5 bases and J by 5 bases, 12 bases remained unmatched. Here the CDR3 reads CASSFQDRADHEQYF. DNA of the CDR3: TGTGCCAGCAGTTTCCAGGACAGGGCGGACCACGAGCAGTACTTC.